The 18 T cell receptor beta chains below all came from one sample that was sequenced in a study of blood T cell repertoires in COVID-19. Using immunoSEQ multiplex PCR, the repertoire was profiled, and TCRdb retains in-frame clones only, with some absent. The sample shows roughly 290,000 clones, approximately 83% of them seen only once. The source material was PBMCs or T cells enriched from blood (not recorded which). The receptors were sampled from a young woman who had recovered from COVID-19.

The sample holds a few counts of this clone. This rearrangement joins TRBV19 to TRBJ1-5, with 8 bases fitting TRBD1. Losses at the gene ends were 2 bases for V and 4 bases for J; bases not matched to a gene: 7. From germline, CDR1 is LNHDA and CDR2 SQIVND (reference sequence). This CDR3 contains 16 residues. DNA of the CDR3: TGTGCCAGTAGTATAATCAGACAGGGGCTAAATCAGCCCCAGCATTTT. Its translation is CASSIIRQGLNQPQHF.

This chain uses TRBV29-1 with TRBJ2-7; possible D gene TRBD1, 7 bases. Trimming shortened V by 7 bases and J by 5 bases, and 33 bases separated the two germline ends. CDR3 length: 18 amino acids. Per the germline V gene, CDR1 is SQVTM and CDR2 is ANQGSEA. The CDR3 DNA reads as TGCAGCGCCGTCCCCCGTAAGGGGGCTAAGGAGCGGGCAAACGAGCAGTACTTC. Protein product: CSAVPRKGAKERANEQYF.

Of note for this clone: This sample also contains other DNA sequences that code for the same CDR3. CDR3 DNA: TGCGCCAGCAGCTTAGGAGGGAGTGGTTCCTACAATGAGCAGTTCTTC. Encoded protein: CASSLGGSGSYNEQFF. The rearrangement uses TRBV5-1 and TRBJ2-1; TRBD2 might be the D (6 bases). The CDR3 consists of 16 residues. Trimming pared 2 bases from V and 1 base from J, leaving 13 bases between. Germline V gene lookup returns CDR1 SGHRS and CDR2 YFSETQ.

The chain carries TRBV19 and TRBJ2-3, with D possibly matching TRBD2 (6 bases). The V gene lost 10 bases and the J gene lost 2 bases, with 19 bases spanning the gap. The CDR3 sequence is 15 residues long. Germline V gene lookup returns CDR1 LNHDA and CDR2 SQIVND (reference sequence). Here the CDR3 reads CATSPGLRYTDTQYF. In nucleotides, the CDR3 is TGTGCCACCTCACCGGGACTCAGATACACAGATACGCAGTATTTT.

The V call is TRBV3-1 (or the pseudogene TRBV3-2), the J call TRBJ1-2, with TRBD1 matching 8 bases. The CDR3 runs 16 residues. V was clipped by 0 bases and J by 4 bases; unmatched bases: 7. The germline V gene has CDR1 LGHDT and CDR2 YNNKEL (reference sequence). The CDR3 sequence is CASSQELTGGIYGYTF. The CDR3, as DNA: TGTGCCAGCAGCCAAGAGCTAACAGGGGGAATCTATGGCTACACCTTC.

The chain joins TRBV5-1 to TRBJ2-3; TRBD1 agrees at 8 bases. Germline trimming cut 3 bases from V and 5 bases from J; bases unmatched to any gene: 5. This CDR3 is built from 14 residues. Germline CDR1 SGHRS, CDR2 YFSETQ. The CDR3 loop is CASSSDRVQDTQYF. CDR3 coding DNA: TGCGCCAGCAGCTCGGACAGGGTGCAAGATACGCAGTATTTT.

The rearrangement links TRBV19 to TRBJ2-2; 8 positions match TRBD1. CDR1 is LNHDA and CDR2 is SQIVND in the germline V gene (reference sequence). With 0 bases clipped from V and 5 bases from J, the junction kept 23 bases outside the gene matches. CDR3 length equals 22 residues. In nucleotides, the CDR3 is TGTGCCAGTAGTATAGATCGGCGTAAATTGAGGAGACAGGGGCAATTAACCGGGGAGCTGTTTTTT. This gives the protein CASSIDRRKLRRQGQLTGELFF.

The chain carries TRBV19 and TRBJ1-1; maybe TRBD1 (5 bases). V was cut by 6 bases and J by 1 base, with 12 bases left in between. Germline V gene sequence: CDR1 LNHDA, CDR2 SQIVND (reference sequence). CDR3 length: 14 residues. CDR3 DNA sequence: TGTGCCAGTAGCCAGGGCGGACGGAACACTGAAGCTTTCTTT. It is translated as CASSQGGRNTEAFF.

The rearrangement joins TRBV4-1 to TRBJ2-5; no definite D call. This CDR3 is 12 amino acids long. Deletions cut 2 bases from V and 5 bases from J, with 6 bases between. Germline V gene lookup returns CDR1 MGHRA and CDR2 YSYEKL. CDR3 amino acids: CASSQIAETQYF. CDR3 nucleotide sequence: TGCGCCAGCAGCCAAATTGCGGAGACCCAGTACTTC.

This chain connects TRBV5-5 to TRBJ1-1; 8 bases map to TRBD1. Germline-derived CDR1 and CDR2 are SGHKS and YYEKEE (reference sequence). CDR3 length equals 15 residues. The V gene end was trimmed by 2 bases and the J gene end by 3 bases; junction bases not matched to a gene: 6. The CDR3 DNA follows: TGTGCCAGCAGCTTAATGACAGGGGTGTACACTGAAGCTTTCTTT. Translating gives CASSLMTGVYTEAFF.

The V and J genes are TRBV19 and TRBJ1-5; possibly TRBD1 for D (6 bases). The CDR3 loop spans 15 amino acids. Trimming removed 2 bases from V and 1 base from J, with 9 bases in between. Per germline, CDR1 LNHDA and CDR2 SQIVND (reference sequence). Here the CDR3 reads CASSIRGGSNQPQHF. The DNA of the CDR3 is TGTGCCAGTAGTATAAGAGGGGGAAGCAATCAGCCCCAGCATTTT.

The chain combines TRBV19 with TRBJ2-5; D might be TRBD2 (6 bases). Germline CDR1 and CDR2: LNHDA and SQIVND (reference sequence). The CDR3 runs to 15 residues. Trimming removed 3 bases at V and 4 bases at J, with 15 bases between. CDR3 coding DNA: TGTGCCAGTAGTATTCTCGGGGGTCAAACAGAGACCCAGTACTTC. This translates into CASSILGGQTETQYF.

The gene calls are TRBV7-2 and TRBJ1-5, with unresolved D. CDR3 length equals 15 residues. Trimming removed 1 base at V and 0 bases at J, with 7 bases between. The germline V gene encodes CDR1 SGHTA and CDR2 FQGNSA. CDR3 residues: CASSLEYFSNQPQHF. CDR3 sequence (DNA): TGTGCCAGCAGCTTAGAGTACTTTAGCAATCAGCCCCAGCATTTT.

This sequence joins TRBV29-1 and TRBJ1-5; D ambiguous. The CDR3 extends over 12 amino acids. CDR1 and CDR2 (germline): SQVTM, ANQGSEA. The CDR3 is CSAVEPNQPQHF. DNA for the CDR3: TGCAGTGCCGTTGAGCCCAATCAGCCCCAGCATTTT.

As concerns this clone: The junction and the germline gene differ at one end; a read error may be behind it. The rearrangement joins TRBV5-1 to TRBJ2-5; D possibly matches TRBD1 or TRBD2 (6 bases each). CDR3 length equals 13 residues. Germline loops: CDR1 SGHRS, CDR2 YFSETQ. CDR3 loop: CASRLGGWETQYF. For the CDR3, the DNA is TGCGCCAGCAGGTTGGGGGGCTGGGAGACCCAGTACTTC.

This clone was found once. The chain combines TRBV3-1 (or the pseudogene TRBV3-2) with TRBJ2-7; possibly TRBD2 for D (6 bases). This CDR3 comprises 13 residues. Trimming removed 2 bases at V and 2 bases at J, with 7 bases between. The V gene's germline CDR1 is LGHDT and CDR2 YNNKEL (reference sequence). The CDR3 nucleotides are TGTGCCAGCAGCCAAAGACTAGCCTACGAGCAGTACTTC. Encoded protein: CASSQRLAYEQYF.

The V gene is TRBV28, the J gene TRBJ2-1; D remains ambiguous. Trimming cost V 6 bases and J 3 bases, with 12 bases left between them. There are 14 residues in the CDR3. The germline CDR1 and CDR2 sequences are MDHEN and SYDVKM. The CDR3 sequence: CASSPDWLYNEQFF. The CDR3 nucleotides are TGTGCCAGCAGCCCCGACTGGCTCTACAATGAGCAGTTCTTC.

This sequence joins TRBV15 and TRBJ1-1; 7 bases align to TRBD1. The trim removed 1 base at V and 9 bases at J, leaving 14 bases unmatched. This CDR3 comprises 16 residues. CDR1 and CDR2 (germline): LNHNV, YYDKDF (reference sequence). CDR3 nucleotides: TGTGCCACCAGCAGAGCAGTTTTGACGTCAGGGGGTAAAGCTTTCTTT. Its translation: CATSRAVLTSGGKAFF.